This T cell receptor beta chain was retrieved from a study of T cells after yellow fever vaccination. This clonotype has more than one count but fewer than ten. The CDR3 is made up of 15 amino acids. Between the trimmed V and J ends, which lost 2 bases and 2 bases, there was a span of 12 bases. Germline V CDR1 and CDR2: MNHEY, SVGEGT. TCRdb called the 5' RACE reads again in MiXCR, with one record for every CDR3 protein. This table has 150,000 to 200,000 distinct CDR3 sequences, roughly a tenth appearing once. The V and J genes are TRBV6-2 or TRBV6-3 and TRBJ2-5; D may be TRBD1 or TRBD2 (7 bases each). The sample was CD8+ T cells sorted from PBMCs, taken 45 days after the yellow fever booster vaccination. The clonotype comes from a man aged 18 to 35 who received the YFV17D yellow fever vaccine. The CDR3 nucleotides are TGTGCCAGCAGTTACGGGACAGCGGGACAAGAGACCCAGTACTTC. This encodes CASSYGTAGQETQYF.